What follows are 4 T cell receptor beta chains derived from one specimen sequenced in a study of Graves' ophthalmopathy and Graves' hyperthyroidism. RNA transcripts served as template for amplifying TCR beta CDR3 sequences. HTBI primers primed a first-round RT-PCR, and a second-round multiplex PCR followed. TCRdb recomputed calls from the multiplex PCR reads with MiXCR, one row per CDR3 protein. This table has 600,000 to 950,000 distinct CDR3 sequences, approximately 40% appearing once. The specimen sequenced was peripheral blood. The source of these receptors is an adult man with Graves' ophthalmopathy.

About this clonotype: This could be a read error, since a much larger clone is one nucleotide away. This CDR3 fails to terminate in the conserved phenylalanine or tryptophan, so it likely reflects a read error. The rearrangement joins TRBV9 to TRBJ1-6, with a weak D call TRBD1 (6 bases). The CDR3 totals 15 residues. The V and J ends lost 3 bases and 9 bases respectively, with 16 bases between them. CDR1 SGDLS and CDR2 YYNGEE come from the germline V gene. The CDR3 spells CASSGTLGAISPLHL. Written as DNA, the CDR3 is TGTGCCAGCAGCGGTACGCTGGGGGCCATTTCACCCCTCCACCTT.

The table lists this clonotype with many counts. In DNA form, the CDR3 reads TGTGCCAGCAGCCTTGGGAGCGGGGACTTCTATGGCTACACCTTC. Translated, it gives CASSLGSGDFYGYTF. The V gene is TRBV12-3 or TRBV12-4, the J gene TRBJ1-2, with a tentative D call TRBD1 (5 bases). With 6 bases removed from V and 4 bases from J, the gap between germline ends came to 18 bases. The CDR3 runs 15 residues.

The sample holds many counts of this clonotype. This sequence joins TRBV7-9 and TRBJ1-6; no definite D call. Germline assignment: CDR1 SEHNR and CDR2 FQNEAQ (reference sequence). The CDR3 is 15 amino acids. The ends were cut back, 3 bases at V and 8 bases at J, with 14 bases in the middle. Here the CDR3 DNA reads TGTGCCAGCAGCTTTAAGGCGTCGAGGGATTCACCCCTCCACTTT. The encoded protein is CASSFKASRDSPLHF.

This clonotype was seen at least ten times. The chain is built from TRBV20-1 and TRBJ2-7, with TRBD2 matching 8 bases. Trimming cost V 2 bases and J 2 bases; bases outside gene matches: 8. Germline loops: CDR1 DFQATT, CDR2 SNEGSKA (reference sequence). The CDR3 spans 15 residues. In nucleotides, the CDR3 is TGCAGTGCTAGACAACCCATCGGGGGGGCCTACGAGCAGTACTTC. This translates into CSARQPIGGAYEQYF.